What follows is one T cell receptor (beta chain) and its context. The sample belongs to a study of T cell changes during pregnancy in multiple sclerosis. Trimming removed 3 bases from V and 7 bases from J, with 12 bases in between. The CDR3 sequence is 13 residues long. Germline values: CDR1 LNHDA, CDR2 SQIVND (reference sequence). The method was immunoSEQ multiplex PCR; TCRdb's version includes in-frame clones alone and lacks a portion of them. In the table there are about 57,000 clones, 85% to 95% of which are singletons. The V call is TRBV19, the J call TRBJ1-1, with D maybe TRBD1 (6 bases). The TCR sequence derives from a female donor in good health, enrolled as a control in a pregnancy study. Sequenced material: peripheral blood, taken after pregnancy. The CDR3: CASSIAVGGEAFF. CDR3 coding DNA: TGTGCCAGTAGTATCGCGGTAGGGGGTGAAGCTTTCTTT.